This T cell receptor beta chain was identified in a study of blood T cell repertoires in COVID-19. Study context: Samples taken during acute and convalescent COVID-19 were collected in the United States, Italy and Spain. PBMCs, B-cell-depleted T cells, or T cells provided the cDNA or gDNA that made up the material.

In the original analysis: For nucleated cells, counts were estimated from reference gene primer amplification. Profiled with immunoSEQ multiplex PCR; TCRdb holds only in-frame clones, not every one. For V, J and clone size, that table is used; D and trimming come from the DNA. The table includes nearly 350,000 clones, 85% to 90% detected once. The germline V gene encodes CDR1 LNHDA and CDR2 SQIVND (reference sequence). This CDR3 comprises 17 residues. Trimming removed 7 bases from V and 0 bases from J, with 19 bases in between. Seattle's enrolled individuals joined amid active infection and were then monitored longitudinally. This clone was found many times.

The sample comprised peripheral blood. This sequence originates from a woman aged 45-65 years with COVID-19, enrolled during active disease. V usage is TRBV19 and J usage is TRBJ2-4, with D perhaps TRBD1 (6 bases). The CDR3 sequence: CASTPRGDTLAKNIQYF. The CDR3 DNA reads TGTGCCAGTACCCCCCGAGGGGACACACTAGCCAAAAACATTCAGTACTTC.